The clone carrying this TCR beta chain was counted once. Its antigen is unknown. One end of the junction is discordant with germline, which a read error may explain. RNA was extracted from bulk tissue without any cell sorting. The normal lung tissue was taken more than 3 cm from the tumor edge. This specimen belongs to a study of tumor and adjacent non-tumor tissue in lung cancer. Study-wide context: Patients were aged about 30 to 80, 10 men and about five women, stage I to III. Each sample yielded 3.9 million or so productive TCRbeta reads on average. Study findings and constraints: Tumor tissue had significantly higher TCR diversity than normal lung. Tumor repertoires had a smaller top 100 clone share than normal lung.

A modified ARM-PCR protocol with three rounds of nested PCR amplified TCRbeta. TCRdb independently ran MiXCR on the multiplex PCR reads; one entry per CDR3 protein. This sample has some 100,000 distinct CDR3 sequences, with over 55% found just once. The CDR3 is made up of 14 amino acids. Germline V CDR1 and CDR2: MNHEY, SVGEGT. The genes are TRBV6-2 or TRBV6-3 and TRBJ2-7; 7 bases map to TRBD1. The receptor was isolated from a man in his sixties with non-small cell lung cancer. The material sequenced was distant non-tumor lung tissue. CDR3 in amino acids: CASSRQGGVYEQCF. In nucleotides, the CDR3 is TGTGCCAGCAGTCGACAAGGGGGCGTGTACGAGCAGTGCTTC.